Listed below are T cell receptor beta chains from one sample, sequenced in a study of spatial heterogeneity in lung cancer. TCRdb re-analysed the 5' RACE reads in MiXCR, keeping a single row per CDR3 protein. The sample consists of 40,000 to 45,000 distinct CDR3 sequences, roughly 15% of them appearing once. Here the sequenced sample was PBMCs, taken at surgery. These receptors were obtained from a male donor with early-stage non-small cell lung cancer. Both conserved end residues are part of each CDR3. A D gene is named only where the DNA matches it firmly. Only some rows state a clone size, as once, few, many or a class for expanded clones.

NA	TRBV2	NA	TRBJ2-7	CASRSRGVLYEQYF	TGTGCCAGCAGAAGTCGGGGTGTGCTCTACGAGCAGTACTTC
NA	TRBV12-3/TRBV12-4	few	TRBJ2-5	CASSSFDGQETQYF	TGTGCCAGCAGTTCCTTTGACGGACAAGAGACCCAGTACTTC
NA	TRBV10-3	NA	TRBJ2-7	CAISVPPGAGTGEQYF	TGTGCCATCAGTGTTCCCCCCGGGGCGGGGACGGGGGAGCAGTACTTC
NA	TRBV29-1	few	TRBJ1-3	CSVVWVSGNTIYF	TGCAGCGTTGTGTGGGTCTCGGGAAACACCATATATTTT
TRBD1	TRBV5-1	NA	TRBJ2-7	CASSLQGYVHEQYF	TGCGCCAGCAGCTTACAGGGGTATGTCCACGAGCAGTACTTC
NA	TRBV27	few	TRBJ2-3	CASSSRASTDTQYF	TGTGCCAGCAGTTCACGTGCTAGCACAGATACGCAGTATTTT
NA	TRBV30	NA	TRBJ2-2	CAWSVLIWNTGELFF	TGTGCCTGGAGTGTACTTATATGGAACACCGGGGAGCTGTTTTTT
NA	TRBV9	many	TRBJ1-2	CASSQTHYYGYTF	TGTGCCAGCAGCCAGACCCACTACTATGGCTACACCTTC
TRBD1	TRBV20-1	NA	TRBJ2-1	CSASGQGYSNEQFF	TGCAGTGCTAGCGGACAGGGGTATAGCAATGAGCAGTTCTTC
TRBD2	TRBV3-1	NA	TRBJ2-3	CASGLVQRGSTDTQYF	TGTGCCAGCGGTCTGGTCCAGCGGGGTAGCACAGATACGCAGTATTTT
NA	TRBV20-1	NA	TRBJ2-3	CSADGSTGYPTDTQYF	TGCAGTGCAGACGGAAGCACAGGGTATCCTACAGATACGCAGTATTTT
NA	TRBV18	NA	TRBJ1-1	CASSPWERGDTEAFF	TGTGCCAGCTCACCTTGGGAGCGGGGAGACACTGAAGCTTTCTTT
NA	TRBV25-1	NA	TRBJ1-2	CASKAGAYGYTF	TGTGCCAGCAAAGCAGGGGCCTATGGCTACACCTTC
NA	TRBV5-1	many	TRBJ2-2	CASSFTGRTGELFF	TGCGCCAGCAGCTTTACAGGGAGGACCGGGGAGCTGTTTTTT
NA	TRBV20-1	NA	TRBJ1-2	CSAVLQRAHGYTF	TGCAGTGCCGTACTGCAGAGGGCCCACGGCTACACCTTC
NA	TRBV6-2/TRBV6-3	many	TRBJ1-5	CASSYSVGPQHF	TGTGCCAGCAGTTACTCGGTCGGGCCCCAGCATTTT
NA	TRBV7-2	few	TRBJ2-1	CASSLDGGPPNEQFF	TGTGCCAGCAGCTTAGACGGGGGGCCCCCCAATGAGCAGTTCTTC
NA	TRBV4-1	NA	TRBJ1-2	CASSPQGFYNYGYTF	TGCGCCAGCAGCCCTCAGGGGTTTTACAACTATGGCTACACCTTC
TRBD1	TRBV5-1	few	TRBJ2-7	CASSSGTGGSYEQYF	TGCGCCAGCAGCTCCGGGACAGGAGGCTCCTACGAGCAGTACTTC
NA	TRBV20-1	NA	TRBJ1-4	CSAREQAFQEKLFF	TGCAGTGCTAGAGAACAGGCTTTTCAAGAAAAACTGTTTTTT
NA	TRBV28	few	TRBJ2-6	CASISSETHSGANVLTF	TGTGCCAGCATTTCCTCGGAGACCCACTCTGGGGCCAACGTCCTGACTTTC
NA	TRBV7-9	many	TRBJ2-5	CASRPGPETQYF	TGTGCCAGCAGACCCGGGCCGGAGACCCAGTACTTC
TRBD1	TRBV6-2/TRBV6-3	many	TRBJ2-4	CASRRQGTDKNIQYF	TGTGCCAGCAGAAGACAGGGCACTGACAAAAACATTCAGTACTTC
TRBD1	TRBV4-2	NA	TRBJ1-6	CASSATTGGGRSPLHF	TGTGCCAGCAGCGCAACGACAGGGGGAGGTCGCTCACCCCTCCACTTT
NA	TRBV6-2/TRBV6-3	many	TRBJ1-5	CASSYPEPACHF	TGTGCCAGCAGTTACCCTGAACCCGCTTGTCATTTT
TRBD1	TRBV29-1	few	TRBJ2-2	CSARQGLDTGELFF	TGCAGCGCACGACAGGGCTTGGACACCGGGGAGCTGTTTTTT
NA	TRBV7-9	few	TRBJ2-7	CASSPWDGDYEQYF	TGTGCCAGCAGCCCTTGGGACGGAGACTACGAGCAGTACTTC
NA	TRBV20-1	NA	TRBJ2-2	CSASDGTGELFF	TGCAGTGCTAGTGACGGGACCGGGGAGCTGTTTTTT
NA	TRBV15	few	TRBJ2-2	CATSPWGNTGELFF	TGTGCCACCAGCCCATGGGGAAACACCGGGGAGCTGTTTTTT
NA	TRBV2	NA	TRBJ2-4	CASLLDSAKNIQYF	TGTGCCAGCCTCCTCGACAGCGCCAAAAACATTCAGTACTTC
TRBD2	TRBV19	few	TRBJ2-5	CASSIRGLAGGLETQYF	TGTGCCAGTAGTATTCGAGGACTAGCGGGAGGATTGGAGACCCAGTACTTC
NA	TRBV20-1	few	TRBJ1-5	CSGRNGGSQPQHF	TGCAGTGGACGGAACGGGGGAAGTCAGCCCCAGCATTTT
NA	TRBV7-2	many	TRBJ1-1	CASSLVAGGATEAFF	TGTGCCAGCAGCTTAGTGGCAGGCGGGGCCACTGAAGCTTTCTTT
NA	TRBV7-9	NA	TRBJ1-5	CASSAQGTGNQPQHF	TGTGCCAGCAGCGCACAGGGTACGGGCAATCAGCCCCAGCATTTT
TRBD1	TRBV20-1	NA	TRBJ1-1	CSARADREKAFF	TGCAGTGCTAGAGCCGACAGGGAGAAAGCTTTCTTT
NA	TRBV12-3/TRBV12-4	few	TRBJ1-1	CASRKKGGNTEAFF	TGTGCCAGCAGAAAAAAGGGGGGGAACACTGAAGCTTTCTTT
TRBD1	TRBV10-3	few	TRBJ2-1	CAISPGTGVSLYNEQFF	TGTGCCATCAGTCCCGGGACAGGGGTCTCGCTCTACAATGAGCAGTTCTTC
NA	TRBV5-1	many	TRBJ2-7	CASSTWPGNEQYF	TGCGCCAGCAGCACCTGGCCCGGGAACGAGCAGTACTTC
NA	TRBV12-3/TRBV12-4	many	TRBJ1-1	CASTHGVLRTEAFF	TGTGCCAGCACCCACGGGGTTCTAAGGACTGAAGCTTTCTTT
TRBD1	TRBV7-9	many	TRBJ1-1	CASSWDRGAFF	TGTGCCAGCAGCTGGGACAGGGGAGCTTTCTTT